This T cell receptor beta chain is from a study of OX40 agonist ivuxolimab in advanced cancers. For the wider study: Ivuxolimab was a fully human IgG2 agonistic monoclonal antibody targeting the costimulatory receptor OX40 (CD134). Intravenous ivuxolimab was administered to patients every 2 weeks at six dose levels: 0.01, 0.1, 0.3, 1.5, 3 and 10 mg/kg. Among the roughly 54 dose-escalation patients, 19 had hepatocellular carcinoma, roughly 15 melanoma, 9 renal cell carcinoma and 9 head and neck cancer. In the dose-escalation cohort, roughly four fifths of patients were male, and the mean age was approximately 60 years, with a range of roughly 23 to 85. Patients were allowed to have had prior anti-PD-1, anti-PD-L1 or anti-CTLA-4 therapy, and around 41% of the dose-escalation patients had previously received checkpoint inhibitors. Partial responses occurred in three dose-escalation patients: two with cutaneous melanoma and one with hepatocellular carcinoma. Peripheral TCRbeta sequencing aimed to test whether ivuxolimab altered TCR sequence diversity and caused clonal T-cell expansion. The monotherapy dose-escalation portion (N of about 52 patients) of the phase I ivuxolimab trial is reported in the paper. Summary of the overall study and its limitations: At doses of 0.1 to 3.0 mg/kg, clonal expansion of both CD4+ and CD8+ T cells in blood was seen between baseline and week 6. In partial responders in the 0.1-3.0 mg/kg groups, normalized peripheral clonal expansion was found to be among the lowest, especially among CD8+ T cells. Low levels of normalized T-cell clonal expansion were also shown by some nonresponding patients. Antigen specificity was not determined for the clonally expanded peripheral T cells. After ivuxolimab, expanded clones were on average more numerous among CD8+ T cells than among CD4+ T cells.

The trial excluded patients who had a history of autoimmune disease or were on systemic immunosuppression. Peripheral blood for TCR sequencing was collected from all dose cohorts at baseline, on cycle 4 day 1, and on cycle 7 day 1. The samples were taken from a phase I, first-in-human, multicenter, open-label dose-escalation trial of ivuxolimab. Adults with locally advanced or metastatic melanoma, renal cell carcinoma, hepatocellular carcinoma or head and neck squamous cell carcinoma were enrolled in the trial. Before TCR sequencing, CD4+ T cells and CD8+ T cells from peripheral blood were sorted into separate populations. About this clone: Its antigen is not yet known. No much larger clone is present one base from it, and per-base qualities are unavailable.

Genomic DNA was extracted from sorted cells for sequencing of the TCRbeta CDR3 region. TCRbeta CDR3 regions were sequenced using the immunoSEQ Assay. In TCRdb, the immuneACCESS table is reduced to in-frame sequences with V and J assigned. These tables do not hold every clone; where another copy was compared, an unresolved V gene accounts for under half, and the others remain unexplained. This sample comprises 45,000 to 60,000 clones, 75% to 85% of them detected only once. The leading ten clones occupy over 3% of the sample. CDR1 and CDR2 were assigned from the germline V gene as MDHEN and SYDVKM. The CDR3 goes from the cysteine to the phenylalanine over 17 residues. The read is trimmed to its CDR3 DNA, 51 bases read in frame from base 1. The germline ends are 14 bases apart after V is trimmed by 5 bases and J by 0 bases.

The receptor was isolated from an adult with an advanced solid tumor such as melanoma, head and neck, liver or kidney cancer. The sample was CD4+ or CD8+ T cells sorted from blood, taken in a trial of the OX40 agonist ivuxolimab. The receptor chain draws on TRBV28 and TRBJ2-6, with TRBD2 as a weak D call on 6 bases. CDR3 reads: CASSPETGSSGANVLTF. The nucleotide sequence is given as TGTGCCAGCAGTCCAGAAACCGGGAGCTCTGGGGCCAACGTCCTGACTTTC.